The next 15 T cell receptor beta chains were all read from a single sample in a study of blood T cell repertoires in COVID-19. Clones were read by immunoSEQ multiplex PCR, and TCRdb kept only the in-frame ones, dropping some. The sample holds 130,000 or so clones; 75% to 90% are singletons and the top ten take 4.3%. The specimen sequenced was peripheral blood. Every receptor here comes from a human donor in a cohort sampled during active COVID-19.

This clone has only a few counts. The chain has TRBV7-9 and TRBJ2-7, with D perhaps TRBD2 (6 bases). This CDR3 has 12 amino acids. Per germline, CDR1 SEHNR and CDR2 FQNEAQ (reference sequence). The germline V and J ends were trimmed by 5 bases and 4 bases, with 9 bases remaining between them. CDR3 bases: TGTGCCAGCAGCCGCAGCGGGTACGAGCAGTACTTC. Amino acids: CASSRSGYEQYF.

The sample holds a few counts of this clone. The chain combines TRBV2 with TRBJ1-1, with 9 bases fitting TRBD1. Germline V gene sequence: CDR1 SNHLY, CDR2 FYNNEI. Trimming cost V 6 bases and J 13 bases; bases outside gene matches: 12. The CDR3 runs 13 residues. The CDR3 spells CASSAGTGRRGFF. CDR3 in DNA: TGTGCCAGCAGCGCCGGGACAGGGAGAAGGGGTTTCTTT.

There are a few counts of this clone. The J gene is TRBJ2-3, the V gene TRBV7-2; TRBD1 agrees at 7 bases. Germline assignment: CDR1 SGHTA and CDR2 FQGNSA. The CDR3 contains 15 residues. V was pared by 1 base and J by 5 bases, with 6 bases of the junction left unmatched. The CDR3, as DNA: TGTGCCAGCAGCTTAGTTGACAGGGCACAAGATACGCAGTATTTT. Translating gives CASSLVDRAQDTQYF.

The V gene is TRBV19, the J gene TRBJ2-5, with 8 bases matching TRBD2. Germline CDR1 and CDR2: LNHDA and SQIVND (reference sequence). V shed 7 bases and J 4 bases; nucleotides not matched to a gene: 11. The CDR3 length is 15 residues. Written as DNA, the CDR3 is TGTGCCAGTACCTCCCGGAGCGGGAGCGGAGAGACCCAGTACTTC. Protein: CASTSRSGSGETQYF.

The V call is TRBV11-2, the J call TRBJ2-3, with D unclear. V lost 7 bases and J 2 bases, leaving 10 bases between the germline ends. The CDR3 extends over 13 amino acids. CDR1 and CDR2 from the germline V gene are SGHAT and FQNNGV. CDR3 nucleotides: TGTGCCAGCAATCACCAGGACACAGATACGCAGTATTTT. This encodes CASNHQDTDTQYF.

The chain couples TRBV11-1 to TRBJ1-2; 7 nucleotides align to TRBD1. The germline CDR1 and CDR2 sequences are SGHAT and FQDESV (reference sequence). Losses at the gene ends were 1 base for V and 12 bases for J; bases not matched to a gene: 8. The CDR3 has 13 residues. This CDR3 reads CASSLGQGRLHTF. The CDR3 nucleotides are TGTGCCAGCAGCTTAGGACAGGGACGGTTGCACACCTTC.

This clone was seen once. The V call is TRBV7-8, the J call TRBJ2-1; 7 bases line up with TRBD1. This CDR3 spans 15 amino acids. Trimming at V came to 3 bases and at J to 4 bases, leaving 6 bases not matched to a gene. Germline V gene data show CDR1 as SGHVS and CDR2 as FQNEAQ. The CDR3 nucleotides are TGTGCCAGCAGCTTGCGACAGGGTAAATACAATGAGCAGTTCTTC. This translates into CASSLRQGKYNEQFF.

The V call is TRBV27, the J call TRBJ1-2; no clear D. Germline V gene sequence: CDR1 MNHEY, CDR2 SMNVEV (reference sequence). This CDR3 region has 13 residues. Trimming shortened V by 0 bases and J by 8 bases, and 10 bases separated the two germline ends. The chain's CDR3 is CASSLSGDKGYTF. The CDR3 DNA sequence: TGTGCCAGCAGTTTATCGGGCGACAAAGGCTACACCTTC.

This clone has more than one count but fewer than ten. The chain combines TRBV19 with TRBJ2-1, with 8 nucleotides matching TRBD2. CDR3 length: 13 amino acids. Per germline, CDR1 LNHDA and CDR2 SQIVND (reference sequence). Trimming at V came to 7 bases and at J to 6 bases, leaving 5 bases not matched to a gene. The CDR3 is CASKKRESNEQFF. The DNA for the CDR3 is TGTGCCAGTAAGAAGCGGGAGTCCAATGAGCAGTTCTTC.

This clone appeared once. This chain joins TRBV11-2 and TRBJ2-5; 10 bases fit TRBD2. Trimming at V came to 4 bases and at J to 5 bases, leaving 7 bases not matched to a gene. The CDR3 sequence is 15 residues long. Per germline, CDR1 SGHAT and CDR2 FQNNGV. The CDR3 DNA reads TGTGCCAGCAGCTCCCTAGCGGGAGTGGGGGAGACCCAGTACTTC. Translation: CASSSLAGVGETQYF.

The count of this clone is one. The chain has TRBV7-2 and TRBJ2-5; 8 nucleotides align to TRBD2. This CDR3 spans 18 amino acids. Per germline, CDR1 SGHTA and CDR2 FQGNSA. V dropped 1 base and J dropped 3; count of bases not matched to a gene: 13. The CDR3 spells CASSLVATARGVEETQYF. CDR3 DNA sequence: TGTGCCAGCAGCTTAGTTGCAACAGCGCGGGGGGTCGAAGAGACCCAGTACTTC. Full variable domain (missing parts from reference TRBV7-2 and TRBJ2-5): GAGVSQSPSNKVTEKGKDVELRCDPISGHTALYWYRQSLGQGLEFLIYFQGNSAPDKSGLPSDRFSAERTGGSVSTLTIQRTQQEDSAVYLCASSLVATARGVEETQYFGPGTRLLVL.

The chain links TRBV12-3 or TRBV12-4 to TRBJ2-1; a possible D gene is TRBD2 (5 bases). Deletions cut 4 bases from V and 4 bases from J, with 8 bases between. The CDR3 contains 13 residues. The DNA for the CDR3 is TGTGCCAGCAGTTCGCCGGGGTACAATGAGCAGTTCTTC. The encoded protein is CASSSPGYNEQFF.

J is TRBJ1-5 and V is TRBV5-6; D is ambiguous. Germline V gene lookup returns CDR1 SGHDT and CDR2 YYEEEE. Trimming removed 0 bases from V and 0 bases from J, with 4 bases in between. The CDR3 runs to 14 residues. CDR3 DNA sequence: TGTGCCAGCAGCTTGGACGGTAGCAATCAGCCCCAGCATTTT. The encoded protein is CASSLDGSNQPQHF.

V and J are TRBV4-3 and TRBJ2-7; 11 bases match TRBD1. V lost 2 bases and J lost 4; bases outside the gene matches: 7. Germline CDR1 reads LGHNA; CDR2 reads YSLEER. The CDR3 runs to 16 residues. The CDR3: CASSQFGQGAVYEQYF. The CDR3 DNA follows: TGCGCCAGCAGCCAATTCGGACAGGGGGCGGTATACGAGCAGTACTTC.

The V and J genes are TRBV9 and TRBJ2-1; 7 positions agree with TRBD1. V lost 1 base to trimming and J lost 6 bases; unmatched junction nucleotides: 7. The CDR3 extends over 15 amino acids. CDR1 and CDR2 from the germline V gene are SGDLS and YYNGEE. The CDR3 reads CASSVWDSTTNEQFF. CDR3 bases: TGTGCCAGCAGCGTATGGGACAGCACTACCAATGAGCAGTTCTTC.